What follows are 20 T cell receptor beta chains derived from one specimen sequenced in a study of blood T cell repertoires in COVID-19. Assay used: immunoSEQ multiplex PCR; TCRdb lists only in-frame clones, some missing. The table lists some 60,000 clones, about nine tenths of them singletons. The specimen was peripheral blood. These receptors all come from a man aged 55-75 years with acute or convalescent COVID-19.

The V gene is TRBV3-1 (or the pseudogene TRBV3-2), the J gene TRBJ1-1; the D is unclear. The CDR3 length is 12 residues. The germline V and J ends were trimmed by 6 bases and 5 bases, with 10 bases remaining between them. In germline, CDR1 is LGHDT, CDR2 YNNKEL (reference sequence). The CDR3 protein is CASRGRETEAFF. The CDR3 region has the DNA TGTGCCAGCAGAGGGCGGGAGACTGAAGCTTTCTTT.

This clone occurred once. V usage is TRBV9 and J usage is TRBJ2-2; D ambiguous. CDR1 and CDR2 from the germline V gene are SGDLS and YYNGEE. The CDR3 is 15 residues long. V lost 0 bases and J 6 bases, leaving 12 bases between the germline ends. The CDR3 is CASSVDSSTPGELFF. The CDR3 DNA reads TGTGCCAGCAGCGTAGATTCTAGTACGCCCGGGGAGCTGTTTTTT.

This clone appeared a single time. The J gene is TRBJ2-2, the V gene TRBV7-3; D possibly corresponds to TRBD1 (5 bases). V was clipped by 5 bases and J by 4 bases, with 14 bases between them. This CDR3 has 15 amino acids. Germline loops: CDR1 SGHTA, CDR2 FQGTGA. The CDR3 sequence is CASSSRAEITGELFF. CDR3 DNA: TGTGCCAGCAGCAGCAGGGCGGAGATCACCGGGGAGCTGTTTTTT.

V is TRBV5-7 and J is TRBJ1-6; D is uncertain. TRBV5-7 is an ORF for which the function is uncertain. The CDR3 has 14 amino acids. The ends were cut back, 7 bases at V and 11 bases at J, with 19 bases in the middle. The CDR3 DNA follows: TGTGCCAGCCGAAACTCCCGGGATTTGACACCCCTCCACTTT. Amino acid sequence: CASRNSRDLTPLHF.

The chain combines TRBV18 with TRBJ1-1, with D unclear. The CDR3 has 14 residues. Germline V gives CDR1 KGHSH, CDR2 LQKENI. The V gene lost 3 bases and the J gene lost 0 bases, with 8 bases spanning the gap. The CDR3 spells CASSPKELNTEAFF. CDR3 DNA: TGTGCCAGCTCACCCAAGGAGTTGAACACTGAAGCTTTCTTT.

The V call is TRBV6-2 or TRBV6-3, the J call TRBJ2-7, with unresolved D. Germline V gene lookup returns CDR1 MNHEY and CDR2 SVGEGT. The CDR3 runs to 14 residues. V shed 5 bases and J shed 4 bases, with 15 bases lying between them. The CDR3 loop reads CASSTPLTVYEQYF. CDR3 nucleotides: TGTGCCAGCAGTACGCCCCTCACAGTATACGAGCAGTACTTC.

This clone was observed once. The chain recombines TRBV18 with TRBJ2-3, with 8 bases aligning to TRBD1. The CDR3 loop spans 18 amino acids. CDR1 is KGHSH and CDR2 is LQKENI in the germline V gene. V lost 0 bases, J lost 5 bases, and 13 bases stayed unmatched. The CDR3 region is CASSPPSLGLQGGDTQYF. The CDR3 DNA reads as TGTGCCAGCTCACCACCGTCCCTAGGTTTACAGGGGGGAGATACGCAGTATTTT.

This chain connects TRBV19 to TRBJ1-2; possible D gene TRBD1, 6 bases. The CDR3 sequence is 15 residues long. CDR1 and CDR2 (germline): LNHDA, SQIVND (reference sequence). Trimming took 5 bases from V and 2 from J, leaving 15 bases between them. In nucleotides, the CDR3 is TGTGCCAGTAGTCAATGGGACACCCTCAACTATGGCTACACCTTC. Its protein is CASSQWDTLNYGYTF. Variable domain in full (rest from reference TRBV19 and TRBJ1-2): DGGITQSPKYLFRKEGQNVTLSCEQNLNHDAMYWYRQDPGQGLRLIYYSQIVNDFQKGDIAEGYSVSREKKESFPLTVTSAQKNPTAFYLCASSQWDTLNYGYTFGSGTRLTVV.

J is TRBJ1-5 and V is TRBV9; 10 bases align to TRBD1. The germline CDR1 and CDR2 sequences are SGDLS and YYNGEE. The V and J ends lost 2 bases and 4 bases, in that order; junction bases with no gene match: 0. This CDR3 is built from 14 residues. The CDR3 DNA reads TGTGCCAGCAGCGTGGGACAGGGGAATCAGCCCCAGCATTTT. This translates into CASSVGQGNQPQHF.

The rearrangement links TRBV7-9 to TRBJ2-1; weak D call: TRBD1 (5 bases). Trimming shortened V by 3 bases and J by 4 bases, and 13 bases separated the two germline ends. Germline V lookup: CDR1 SEHNR, CDR2 FQNEAQ (reference sequence). The CDR3 is made up of 15 amino acids. The CDR3 coding sequence is TGTGCCAGCAGCTTGGTCCAGGGCGGTTACAATGAGCAGTTCTTC. Translating it yields CASSLVQGGYNEQFF.

The table lists this clone with a few counts. V and J are TRBV5-1 and TRBJ1-6, with D hard to call. The V gene lost 0 bases and the J gene lost 8 bases, with 12 bases spanning the gap. CDR1 and CDR2 (germline): SGHRS, YFSETQ. The CDR3 spans 15 residues. In DNA form, the CDR3 reads TGCGCCAGCAGCTTGGAGAGATTACGGTATTCACCCCTCCACTTT. Protein product: CASSLERLRYSPLHF.

The gene calls are TRBV4-2 and TRBJ2-7; D is undetermined. CDR1 and CDR2 from the germline V gene are LGHNA and YNFKEQ. The CDR3 runs to 14 residues. V was cut by 1 base and J by 4 bases, with 11 bases left in between. The CDR3 DNA follows: TGTGCCAGCAGCCAAGTGAGCACTGTGTACGAGCAGTACTTC. It yields the protein CASSQVSTVYEQYF.

The V gene is TRBV11-3, the J gene TRBJ2-1, with 13 positions matching TRBD2. Losses at the gene ends were 3 bases for V and 5 bases for J; bases not matched to a gene: 16. The CDR3 loop spans 20 amino acids. Germline CDR1 SGHNT, CDR2 YENEEA. This CDR3 reads CASSLVTAPGTSGENNEQFF. The CDR3 coding sequence is TGTGCCAGCAGCTTGGTTACTGCTCCCGGGACTAGCGGGGAGAACAATGAGCAGTTCTTC. Looking up the rest from reference TRBV11-3 and TRBJ2-1 gives the full variable domain: EAGVVQSPRYKIIEKKQPVAFWCNPISGHNTLYWYLQNLGQGPELLIRYENEEAVDDSQLPKDRFSAERLKGVDSTLKIQPAELGDSAVYLCASSLVTAPGTSGENNEQFFGPGTRLTVL.

The chain links TRBV5-1 to TRBJ2-5, with 8 bases identical to TRBD1. This CDR3 contains 14 residues. V gave up 4 bases and J gave up 3 bases; unmatched junction bases: 5. The germline CDR1 and CDR2 sequences are SGHRS and YFSETQ. The CDR3, as DNA: TGCGCCAGCAGCCAGGGGACAGGTAAAGAGACCCAGTACTTC. Its translation is CASSQGTGKETQYF.

V usage is TRBV5-1 and J usage is TRBJ2-3, with 8 nucleotides matching TRBD2. Germline-derived CDR1 and CDR2 are SGHRS and YFSETQ. The CDR3 has 14 amino acids. The V segment lost 7 bases and the J segment 3 bases; nucleotides outside the gene matches: 7. CDR3 loop: CASGTSGGTDTQYF. The CDR3 nucleotides are TGCGCCAGCGGGACGAGCGGGGGAACAGATACGCAGTATTTT. The variable domain in full, completed from reference TRBV5-1 and TRBJ2-3, reads KAGVTQTPRYLIKTRGQQVTLSCSPISGHRSVSWYQQTPGQGLQFLFEYFSETQRNKGNFPGRFSGRQFSNSRSEMNVSTLELGDSALYLCASGTSGGTDTQYFGPGTRLTVL.

The chain has TRBV2 and TRBJ1-4, with a weak D call TRBD1 (5 bases). V was trimmed by 4 bases and J by 0 bases, leaving 9 bases between them. The CDR3 totals 15 residues. Germline lookup yields CDR1 SNHLY and CDR2 FYNNEI. The CDR3 loop reads CASSGPGSTNEKLFF. CDR3 in DNA: TGTGCCAGCAGTGGTCCAGGGTCAACTAATGAAAAACTGTTTTTT.

The V gene is TRBV5-6, the J gene TRBJ1-3, with TRBD1 matching over 10 bases. Trimming cost V 3 bases and J 3 bases; bases outside gene matches: 12. The germline CDR1 and CDR2 sequences are SGHDT and YYEEEE. The CDR3 runs to 18 residues. CDR3: CASSSLKTGGFDGNTIYF. The CDR3 region has the DNA TGTGCCAGCAGCTCACTAAAGACAGGGGGCTTTGATGGAAACACCATATATTTT.

The chain has TRBV4-1 and TRBJ1-2; D not resolved. V lost 0 bases to trimming and J lost 6 bases, with 17 bases between them. There are 16 residues in the CDR3. Germline V CDR1 and CDR2: MGHRA, YSYEKL. Here the CDR3 DNA reads TGCGCCAGCAGCCAAGATTTGGCCAGCGAAAGGCATGGCTACACCTTC. Translated, it gives CASSQDLASERHGYTF.

V gene TRBV5-1 combines with J gene TRBJ1-1; D remains ambiguous. Trimming removed 2 bases at V and 2 bases at J, with 13 bases between. Germline loops: CDR1 SGHRS, CDR2 YFSETQ. CDR3 length equals 15 residues. CDR3 DNA: TGCGCCAGCAGCTTAGGGAGAGAGTACAACACTGAAGCTTTCTTT. Protein sequence: CASSLGREYNTEAFF.

The chain carries TRBV7-9 and TRBJ1-3, with no clear D. The CDR3 consists of 12 residues. V was cut by 6 bases and J by 8 bases, with 11 bases left in between. Germline-derived CDR1 and CDR2 are SEHNR and FQNEAQ (reference sequence). For the CDR3, the DNA is TGTGCCAGCAGATTCGCGGCAGACACCATATATTTT. The encoded protein is CASRFAADTIYF.